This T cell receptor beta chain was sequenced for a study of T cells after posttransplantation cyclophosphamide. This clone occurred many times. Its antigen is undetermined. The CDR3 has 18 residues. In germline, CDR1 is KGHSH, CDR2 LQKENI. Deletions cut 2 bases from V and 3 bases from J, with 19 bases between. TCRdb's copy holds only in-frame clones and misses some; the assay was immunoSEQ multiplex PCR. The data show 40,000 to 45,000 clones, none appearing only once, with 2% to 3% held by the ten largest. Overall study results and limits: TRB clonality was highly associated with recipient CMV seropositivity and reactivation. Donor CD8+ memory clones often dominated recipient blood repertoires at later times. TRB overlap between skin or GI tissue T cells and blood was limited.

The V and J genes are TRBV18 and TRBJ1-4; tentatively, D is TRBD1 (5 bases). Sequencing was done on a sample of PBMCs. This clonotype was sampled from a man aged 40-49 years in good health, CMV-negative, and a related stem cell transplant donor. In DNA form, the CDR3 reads TGTGCCAGCTCACCAGCGCGGGGGAGTGTTGCACCTAATGAAAAACTGTTTTTT. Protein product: CASSPARGSVAPNEKLFF.